The clone carrying this T cell receptor beta chain was seen ten or more times. Its matching antigen is unknown. Unique molecular identifiers tagged the TCRbeta library. TCRdb itself ran the PCR reads through MiXCR, one entry per CDR3 protein. Of hundreds of thousands of distinct CDR3 sequences in the sample, 8% to 11% are singletons; the top ten hold 2% to 2.5%. The source of the sample is a study of T-cell reconstitution after alpha-beta-depleted transplantation in children. Findings and limits, study-wide: T-cell numbers and diversity one year post-transplant derived largely from freshly generated T cells. The origin of high day-60 TCRbeta diversity in some patients lay in surviving recipient T cells and thymic progenitors. Reports say that about two months after transplant, the alpha-beta T cells came out of several hundred graft clones that had expanded.

The CDR3 covers 14 residues. Trimming took off 8 bases at V and 3 bases at J, with 13 bases between the two ends. The germline gives CDR1 MDHEN, CDR2 SYDVKM. This TCR came from a child aged 2 to 10 with inherited bone marrow failure, due to receive a stem cell transplant. The chain links TRBV28 to TRBJ2-2; D ambiguous. Sample: PBMCs, taken before TCRalphabeta/CD19-depleted stem cell transplant. The CDR3 protein is CASGVDLDTGELFF. The CDR3 nucleotides are TGTGCCAGCGGCGTCGATTTAGACACCGGGGAGCTGTTTTTT.